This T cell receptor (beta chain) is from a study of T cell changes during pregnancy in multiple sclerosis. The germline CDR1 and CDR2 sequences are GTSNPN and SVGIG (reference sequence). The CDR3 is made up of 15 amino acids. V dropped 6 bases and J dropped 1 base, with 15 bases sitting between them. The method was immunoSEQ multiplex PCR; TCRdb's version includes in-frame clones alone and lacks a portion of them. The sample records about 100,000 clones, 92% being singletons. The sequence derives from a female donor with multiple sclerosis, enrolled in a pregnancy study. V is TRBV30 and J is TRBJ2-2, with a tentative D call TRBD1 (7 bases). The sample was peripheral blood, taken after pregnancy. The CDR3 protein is CACRHRGLNTGELFF. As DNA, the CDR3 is TGTGCCTGCCGTCACAGGGGACTGAACACCGGGGAGCTGTTTTTT.